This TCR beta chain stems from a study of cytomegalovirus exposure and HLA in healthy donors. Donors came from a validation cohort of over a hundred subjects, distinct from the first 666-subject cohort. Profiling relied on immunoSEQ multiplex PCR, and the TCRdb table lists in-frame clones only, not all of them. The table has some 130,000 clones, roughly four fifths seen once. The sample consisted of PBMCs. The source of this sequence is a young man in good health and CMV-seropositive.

CDR3 residues: CASRRGQYTGELFF. In DNA, the CDR3 is TGTGCCAGCAGACGGGGACAGTACACCGGGGAGCTGTTTTTT. The J gene is TRBJ2-2, the V gene TRBV7-7; 7 bases match TRBD1. Germline V gives CDR1 SSHAT, CDR2 FNYEAQ (reference sequence). This CDR3 contains 14 residues. J was trimmed by 3 bases and V by 6 bases; bases with no gene match: 4.